The 30 T cell receptor beta chains listed next were all sequenced from one sample in a study of post-analysis software for immune sequencing data (dated by TCRdb to about 2015). The paper as a whole reports these results and caveats: Patients showed significantly higher frequencies than controls for roughly five TRBV segments, among them TRBV5-6, TRBV5-1 and TRBV20-1.

Libraries were built with PCR. This sample was sequenced with an Illumina HiSeq 2500. Unique molecular identifiers were incorporated into TCR beta cDNA libraries to reduce PCR and sequencing biases. The public reads were reanalyzed by TCRdb: fastp trimming at Q25, MiXCR alignment, in-frame beta chains only. All rows with the same CDR3 protein become a single entry with the most common DNA and genes. This sample comprises roughly 650,000 distinct CDR3 sequences, 59% of them detected only once. Approximately 11% of the sample is held by the ten biggest clonotypes. These receptors are not linked to any known antigen. Input material: blood. The receptors come from a girl aged 2-9 years with multiple sclerosis.

The chain recombines TRBV10-3 with TRBJ2-1; TRBD2 matches at 7 bases. V lost 4 bases, J lost 3 bases, and 15 bases stayed unmatched. The CDR3 is 18 residues long. Germline V gene lookup returns CDR1 ENHRY and CDR2 SYGVKD. Here the CDR3 reads CAISVGTMKFWGYNEQFF. The CDR3 nucleotides are TGTGCCATCAGTGTAGGGACTATGAAATTTTGGGGCTACAATGAGCAGTTCTTC.

This sequence joins TRBV9 and TRBJ2-6, with a weak D call TRBD2 (5 bases). V was pared by 6 bases and J by 6 bases, with 13 bases between. The CDR3 totals 14 residues. Germline values: CDR1 SGDLS, CDR2 YYNGEE. CDR3 sequence reads: CASNPGLSANVLTF. In nucleotides, the CDR3 is TGTGCCAGCAACCCTGGACTCTCGGCCAACGTCCTGACTTTC.

This clonotype showed up just a few times. The J gene is TRBJ2-1, the V gene TRBV4-1; unclear D gene. Trimming removed 6 bases at V and 5 bases at J, with 17 bases between. CDR1 and CDR2 from the germline V gene are MGHRA and YSYEKL. The CDR3 sequence is 15 residues long. CDR3: CASRQERFGNNEQFF. The CDR3 nucleotides read TGCGCCAGCAGGCAGGAGAGGTTTGGGAACAATGAGCAGTTCTTC.

V gene TRBV20-1 combines with J gene TRBJ2-5, with D perhaps assigned TRBD1 or TRBD2 (5 bases each). The germline gives CDR1 DFQATT, CDR2 SNEGSKA (reference sequence). V lost 6 bases and J 5 bases, leaving 16 bases between the germline ends. The CDR3 consists of 13 residues. CDR3 nucleotides: TGCAGTGCGTCCGGGACCCCCGGGGAGACCCAGTACTTC. It translates to CSASGTPGETQYF.

The V and J genes are TRBV4-3 and TRBJ2-3; D call uncertain. The CDR3 runs 15 residues. The germline gives CDR1 LGHNA, CDR2 YSLEER. V gave up 1 base and J gave up 0 bases, with 8 bases separating them. The CDR3 DNA reads TGCGCCAGCAGCCAAGGAGCGAGTAGCACAGATACGCAGTATTTT. It translates to CASSQGASSTDTQYF.

This clonotype occurred a few times. The V gene is TRBV5-1, the J gene TRBJ2-1; 11 bases are a match to TRBD2. The CDR3 extends over 15 amino acids. The germline V gene encodes CDR1 SGHRS and CDR2 YFSETQ. V lost 4 bases and J lost 7; bases outside the gene matches: 7. The CDR3 sequence is CASSGASGRRNEQFF. The DNA of the CDR3 is TGCGCCAGCAGCGGGGCTAGCGGGAGGAGGAATGAGCAGTTCTTC.

The rearrangement links TRBV6-1 to TRBJ2-2, with 7 positions matching TRBD1. The trim removed 5 bases at V and 7 bases at J, leaving 7 bases unmatched. Germline CDR1 and CDR2: MNHNS and SASEGT. This CDR3 region has 14 residues. The CDR3 loop is CASSPGTVNGELFF. The DNA for the CDR3 is TGTGCCAGCAGTCCCGGGACAGTGAACGGGGAGCTGTTTTTT.

This clonotype was observed a few times. The genes are TRBV29-1 and TRBJ1-2; D may be TRBD1 (5 bases). This CDR3 is 11 amino acids long. Trimming shortened V by 3 bases and J by 4 bases, and 6 bases separated the two germline ends. Germline CDR1 reads SQVTM; CDR2 reads ANQGSEA. CDR3 amino acids: CSVDRVYGYTF. CDR3 nucleotides: TGCAGCGTTGACAGGGTCTATGGCTACACCTTC.

The chain couples TRBV6-5 to TRBJ1-2; 7 nucleotides align to TRBD1. Germline loops: CDR1 MNHEY, CDR2 SVGAGI. This CDR3 has 12 amino acids. V dropped 5 bases and J dropped 8; count of bases not matched to a gene: 5. The CDR3 loop reads CASSAGTAGYTF. CDR3 nucleotides: TGTGCCAGCAGTGCGGGGACAGCCGGCTACACCTTC.

The V and J genes are TRBV30 and TRBJ1-4; 7 bases align to TRBD1. The germline V gene has CDR1 GTSNPN and CDR2 SVGIG (reference sequence). The V gene end was trimmed by 0 bases and the J gene end by 8 bases; junction bases not matched to a gene: 9. The CDR3 totals 15 residues. This CDR3 reads CAWSVIDRAGEKLFF. CDR3 DNA: TGTGCCTGGAGTGTAATCGACAGGGCTGGGGAAAAACTGTTTTTT.

The chain has TRBV12-3 or TRBV12-4 and TRBJ2-1; no clear D gene. V was shortened by 4 bases and J by 9 bases, with 10 bases between the two germline ends. The length of the CDR3 is 12 residues. CDR3 residues: CASSSYPTEQFF. CDR3 DNA sequence: TGTGCCAGCAGTTCTTACCCAACTGAGCAGTTCTTC.

The CDR3 reads CASTRYQDRYNEQFF. CDR3 bases: TGTGCCAGCACCAGGTATCAGGACAGATACAATGAGCAGTTCTTC. This rearrangement joins TRBV3-1 to TRBJ2-1; perhaps TRBD1 as D (6 bases). The V gene lost 7 bases and the J gene lost 4 bases, with 17 bases spanning the gap. This CDR3 spans 15 amino acids. Germline V gene lookup returns CDR1 LGHDT and CDR2 YNNKEL (reference sequence).

V gene TRBV20-1 combines with J gene TRBJ2-5; possible D gene TRBD2, 7 bases. The CDR3 contains 12 residues. Germline lookup yields CDR1 DFQATT and CDR2 SNEGSKA (reference sequence). The V end was cut by 7 bases, the J end by 1 base, with 10 bases between. For the CDR3, the DNA is TGCAGTGAGGGGGGGGGCCAAGAGACCCAGTACTTC. Its protein product is CSEGGGQETQYF.

The chain has TRBV7-3 and TRBJ2-7, with 7 bases lining up with TRBD2. This CDR3 contains 15 residues. Losses at the gene ends were 2 bases for V and 1 base for J; bases not matched to a gene: 5. Germline V CDR1 and CDR2: SGHTA, FQGTGA. Here the CDR3 DNA reads TGTGCCAGCAGCTTAGCTAGCGGTAATTCCTACGAGCAGTACTTC. Its protein product is CASSLASGNSYEQYF.

The chain uses TRBV7-2 and TRBJ2-1, with D possibly matching TRBD1 (5 bases). The length of the CDR3 is 16 residues. Trimming removed 2 bases from V and 1 base from J, with 12 bases in between. The germline V gene encodes CDR1 SGHTA and CDR2 FQGNSA. Written as DNA, the CDR3 is TGTGCCAGCAGCTTATGGCAGGGCTCTTCCTACAATGAGCAGTTCTTC. Its translation is CASSLWQGSSYNEQFF.

This clonotype has only a few counts. CDR3 coding DNA: TGTGCCAGCAGCCCACCGGGACTAGCGGGGGGAGATACGCAGTATTTT. It specifies CASSPPGLAGGDTQYF. The chain joins TRBV9 to TRBJ2-3, with 15 bases fitting TRBD2. The CDR3 length is 16 residues. Germline lookup yields CDR1 SGDLS and CDR2 YYNGEE. The V gene end was trimmed by 4 bases and the J gene end by 5 bases; junction bases not matched to a gene: 5.

In this sample, this clonotype turned up a few times. The rearrangement links TRBV5-1 to TRBJ2-3, with D possibly being TRBD1 or TRBD2 (5 bases each). The V end lost 7 bases, the J end lost 0 bases, and 15 bases lay between the germline ends. From germline, CDR1 is SGHRS and CDR2 YFSETQ. This CDR3 is 15 amino acids long. This CDR3 reads CASGFGDLSTDTQYF. In nucleotides, the CDR3 is TGCGCCAGCGGGTTCGGGGACCTTAGCACAGATACGCAGTATTTT.

This rearrangement joins TRBV6-1 to TRBJ2-5; 7 bases agree with TRBD2. The CDR3 has 16 amino acids. CDR1 is MNHNS, CDR2 SASEGT, per germline. After removal of 4 bases from V and 3 bases from J, the junction contained 11 bases not matched to a gene. CDR3 nucleotides: TGTGCCAGCAGTGCTCTCAGTAGCGGGCACGAAGAGACCCAGTACTTC. This sequence encodes CASSALSSGHEETQYF.

This clonotype turned up a few times. This chain links TRBV7-2 with TRBJ2-1; the match to TRBD2 covers 7 bases. Germline V gene sequence: CDR1 SGHTA, CDR2 FQGNSA. This CDR3 comprises 14 residues. J lost 10 bases, V lost 1 base, and 7 bases had no gene match. CDR3: CASSLVYQAGEQFF. The CDR3 DNA sequence: TGTGCCAGCAGCTTAGTCTATCAAGCGGGAGAGCAGTTCTTC.

The chain employs TRBV20-1 and TRBJ2-1; 8 bases align to TRBD2. The CDR3 totals 13 residues. V was pared by 3 bases and J by 5 bases, with 3 bases of the junction left unmatched. Germline lookup yields CDR1 DFQATT and CDR2 SNEGSKA (reference sequence). The CDR3 region has the DNA TGCAGTGCTAGCGGGAGGGCCCACAATGAGCAGTTCTTC. As protein: CSASGRAHNEQFF.

The chain employs TRBV14 and TRBJ2-5; possibly TRBD1 for D (6 bases). Trimming pared 8 bases from V and 1 base from J, leaving 17 bases between. The CDR3 has 15 amino acids. Germline V gene sequence: CDR1 SGHDN, CDR2 FVKESK. The CDR3 coding sequence is TGTGCCAGCGGCCCGATAGTGGGGGCCCAAGAGACCCAGTACTTC. This gives the protein CASGPIVGAQETQYF.

This clonotype has only a few counts. The chain combines TRBV6-1 with TRBJ1-5; no definite D call. The V and J ends lost 0 bases and 5 bases respectively, with 5 bases between them. Germline CDR1 reads MNHNS; CDR2 reads SASEGT. CDR3 length: 13 amino acids. The CDR3 region is CASSEAFYQPQHF. In nucleotides, the CDR3 is TGTGCCAGCAGTGAAGCATTTTATCAGCCCCAGCATTTT.

The V and J genes are TRBV4-1 and TRBJ2-7, with 7 bases lining up with TRBD2. The CDR3 loop spans 16 amino acids. Germline CDR1 and CDR2: MGHRA and YSYEKL. The V and J ends lost 3 bases and 4 bases, in that order; junction bases with no gene match: 12. This CDR3 reads CASSHGRLPGGYEQYF. The CDR3 DNA sequence: TGCGCCAGCAGCCATGGAAGGCTTCCCGGGGGGTACGAGCAGTACTTC.

This clonotype has a handful of counts. V gene TRBV10-3 combines with J gene TRBJ2-6, with 7 nucleotides matching TRBD1. The CDR3 loop spans 16 amino acids. The junction had 5 bases not matched to a gene; V was cut back by 6 bases and J by 0 bases. In germline, CDR1 is ENHRY, CDR2 SYGVKD. CDR3 bases: TGTGCCATCAGAAGGGACAGCGTCTCTGGGGCCAACGTCCTGACTTTC. It codes for CAIRRDSVSGANVLTF.

A word on this clonotype: A much larger clone differs from this one at a single base, so this may be a read error. The J gene is TRBJ1-2, the V gene TRBV3-1; D is possibly TRBD1 (5 bases). The CDR3 is 13 amino acids. Trimming removed 4 bases at V and 2 bases at J, with 8 bases between. Germline values: CDR1 LGHDT, CDR2 YNNKEL (reference sequence). The CDR3 sequence is CASSRRGNYGYTF. DNA of the CDR3: TGTGCCAGCAGCCGACGGGGGAACTATGGCTACACCTTC.

The rearrangement joins TRBV5-5 to TRBJ1-1; the D is unclear. Germline CDR1 SGHKS, CDR2 YYEKEE (reference sequence). V dropped 10 bases and J dropped 4 bases, with 14 bases sitting between them. This CDR3 is 12 amino acids long. The CDR3 spells CACAGQTTEAFF. The CDR3 bases are TGTGCCTGCGCGGGCCAGACCACTGAAGCTTTCTTT.

V and J are TRBV5-1 and TRBJ2-3, with a weak D call TRBD2 (6 bases). Between the trimmed V and J ends, which lost 3 bases and 6 bases, there was a span of 23 bases. The CDR3 is 17 amino acids. Germline CDR1 SGHRS, CDR2 YFSETQ. CDR3 in amino acids: CASSSTSFEPTTDTQYF. In nucleotides, the CDR3 is TGCGCCAGCAGCTCTACTAGCTTCGAGCCAACAACCGATACGCAGTATTTT.

The chain combines TRBV12-5 with TRBJ2-1; D may be TRBD2 (6 bases). Germline CDR1 LGHNT, CDR2 FRNRAP. The germline V and J ends were trimmed by 6 bases and 4 bases, with 10 bases remaining between them. The CDR3 totals 13 residues. The CDR3 DNA reads as TGTGCTAGTGGCCCGGGACTGTACAATGAGCAGTTCTTC. Residues: CASGPGLYNEQFF.

The chain couples TRBV12-3 or TRBV12-4 to TRBJ1-1, with a possible D match to TRBD1 (5 bases). The V and J ends lost 7 bases and 1 base respectively, with 16 bases between them. The CDR3 is 15 residues long. The DNA of the CDR3 is TGTGCCAGCACCCTACAGGCGCAACAGAACACTGAAGCTTTCTTT. It encodes CASTLQAQQNTEAFF.

This sequence joins TRBV7-6 and TRBJ2-1; D is ambiguous. Trimming left V 8 bases short and J 9 bases short, with 14 bases between. The CDR3 has 12 residues. CDR1 SGHVS and CDR2 FNYEAQ come from the germline V gene. This CDR3 is CASGKGSPEQFF. CDR3 coding DNA: TGTGCCAGCGGTAAGGGTTCCCCTGAGCAGTTCTTC.